The T cell receptor (beta chain) under discussion was sequenced for a study of T cell responses to AZD1222 COVID-19 vaccine. Points from the study as a whole: The donors showed a predominance of white British ancestry and of females, with possible underestimation of clonal diversity. Targets within unmutated variant regions were reportedly found for nearly half of spike-specific TCRs.

The germline gives CDR1 SQVTM, CDR2 ANQGSEA. The junction had 12 bases not matched to a gene; V was cut back by 7 bases and J by 9 bases. There are 13 residues in the CDR3. Produced via immunoSEQ multiplex PCR; TCRdb's table is partial and in-frame only. The profile shows about 120,000 clones, over 85% of them singletons. In this sample, this clone turned up once. Antigen unknown. The sequences come from peripheral blood, collected 28 days after the second AZD1222 dose. The source is an adult who received the AZD1222 COVID-19 vaccine. V gene TRBV29-1 combines with J gene TRBJ2-1, with TRBD1 matching 7 bases. The CDR3, as DNA: TGCAGCGCAAAGGGGGCGATTGGGGTTGAGCAGTTCTTC. Translated, it gives CSAKGAIGVEQFF.